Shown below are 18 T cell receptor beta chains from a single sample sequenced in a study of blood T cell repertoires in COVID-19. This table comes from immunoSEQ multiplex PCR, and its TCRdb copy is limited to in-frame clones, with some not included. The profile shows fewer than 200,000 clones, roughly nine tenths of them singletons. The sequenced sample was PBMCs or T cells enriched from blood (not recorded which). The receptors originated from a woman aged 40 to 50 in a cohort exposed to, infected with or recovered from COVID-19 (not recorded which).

The CDR3 loop is CSASVGGDEQFF. DNA for the CDR3: TGCAGTGCTAGTGTCGGGGGAGATGAGCAGTTCTTC. J is TRBJ2-1 and V is TRBV20-1; D is perhaps TRBD2 (6 bases). Germline V gene sequence: CDR1 DFQATT, CDR2 SNEGSKA (reference sequence). Trimming left V 3 bases short and J 8 bases short, with 11 bases between. CDR3 length equals 12 residues.

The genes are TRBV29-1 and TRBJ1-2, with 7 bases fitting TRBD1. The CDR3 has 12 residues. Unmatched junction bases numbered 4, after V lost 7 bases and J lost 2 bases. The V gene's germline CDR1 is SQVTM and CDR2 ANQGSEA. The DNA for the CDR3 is TGCAGCGGTCAGGACAGGAACTATGGCTACACCTTC. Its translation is CSGQDRNYGYTF.

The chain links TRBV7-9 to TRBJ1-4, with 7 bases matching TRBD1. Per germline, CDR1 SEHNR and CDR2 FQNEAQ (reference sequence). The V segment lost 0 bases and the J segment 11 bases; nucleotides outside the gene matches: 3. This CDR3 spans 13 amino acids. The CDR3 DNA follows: TGTGCCAGCAGCTTAGCCGACAGGGAGAAACTGTTTTTT. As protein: CASSLADREKLFF.

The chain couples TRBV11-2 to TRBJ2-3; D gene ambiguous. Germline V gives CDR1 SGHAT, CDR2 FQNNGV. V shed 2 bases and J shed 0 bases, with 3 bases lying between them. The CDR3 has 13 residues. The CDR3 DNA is TGTGCCAGCAGCTTAACTAGCACAGATACGCAGTATTTT. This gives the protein CASSLTSTDTQYF. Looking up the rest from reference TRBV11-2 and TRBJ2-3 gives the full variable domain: EAGVAQSPRYKIIEKRQSVAFWCNPISGHATLYWYQQILGQGPKLLIQFQNNGVVDDSQLPKDRFSAERLKGVDSTLKIQPAKLEDSAVYLCASSLTSTDTQYFGPGTRLTVL.

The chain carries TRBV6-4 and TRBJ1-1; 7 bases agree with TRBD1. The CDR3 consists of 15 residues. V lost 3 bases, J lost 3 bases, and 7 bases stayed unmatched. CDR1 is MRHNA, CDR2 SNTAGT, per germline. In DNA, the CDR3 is TGTGCCAGCAGTGAATATGGACAGGCCGACACTGAAGCTTTCTTT. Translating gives CASSEYGQADTEAFF.

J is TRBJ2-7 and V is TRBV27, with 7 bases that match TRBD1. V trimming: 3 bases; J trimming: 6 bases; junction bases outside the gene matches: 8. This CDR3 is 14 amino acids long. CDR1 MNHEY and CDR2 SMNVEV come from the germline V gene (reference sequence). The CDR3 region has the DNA TGTGCCAGCAGTTTCGCCAGGGGGAAGGCCGAGCAGTACTTC. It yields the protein CASSFARGKAEQYF.

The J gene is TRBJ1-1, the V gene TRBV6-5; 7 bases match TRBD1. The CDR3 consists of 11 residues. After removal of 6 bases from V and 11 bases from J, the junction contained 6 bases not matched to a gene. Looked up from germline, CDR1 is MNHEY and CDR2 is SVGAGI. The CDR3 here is CASRQTGMAFF. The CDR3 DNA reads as TGTGCCAGCAGACAGACAGGGATGGCTTTCTTT.

The CDR3 bases are TGTGCCAGCAGGTCAGGGCCAGGCACTGAAGCTTTCTTT. Translation gives CASRSGPGTEAFF. The chain combines TRBV25-1 with TRBJ1-1, with D perhaps TRBD1 (5 bases). V was pared by 6 bases and J by 4 bases, with 12 bases between. This CDR3 is built from 13 residues. Germline V gene data show CDR1 as MGHDK and CDR2 as SYGVNS. Based on the CDR3 plus reference TRBV25-1 and TRBJ1-1, the full variable domain is EADIYQTPRYLVIGTGKKITLECSQTMGHDKMYWYQQDPGMELHLIHYSYGVNSTEKGDLSSESTVSRIRTEHFPLTLESARPSHTSQYLCASRSGPGTEAFFGQGTRLTVV.

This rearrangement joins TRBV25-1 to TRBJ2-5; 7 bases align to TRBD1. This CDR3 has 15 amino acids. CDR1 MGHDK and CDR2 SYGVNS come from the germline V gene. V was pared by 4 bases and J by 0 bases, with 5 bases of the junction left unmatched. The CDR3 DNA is TGTGCCAGCAGTGTGGGGACAGCCTACCAAGAGACCCAGTACTTC. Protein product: CASSVGTAYQETQYF.

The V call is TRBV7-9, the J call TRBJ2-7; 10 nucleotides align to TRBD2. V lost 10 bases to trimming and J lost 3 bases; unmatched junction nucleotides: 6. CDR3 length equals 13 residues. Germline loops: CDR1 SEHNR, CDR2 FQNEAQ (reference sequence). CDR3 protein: CATERGGFYEQYF. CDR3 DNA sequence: TGTGCCACCGAGCGGGGGGGCTTCTACGAGCAGTACTTC.

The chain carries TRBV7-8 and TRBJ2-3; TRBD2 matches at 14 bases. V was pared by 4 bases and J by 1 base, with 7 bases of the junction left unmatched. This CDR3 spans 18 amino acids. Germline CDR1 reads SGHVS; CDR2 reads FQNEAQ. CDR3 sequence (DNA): TGTGCCAGCAGCTCAAGACTAGCGGGGGGGTTCGGCACAGATACGCAGTATTTT. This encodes CASSSRLAGGFGTDTQYF.

The CDR3, as DNA: TGTGCTAGTGGTTTGGGGCTTACTAGCGGGACAAACAATGAGCAGTTCTTC. It specifies CASGLGLTSGTNNEQFF. This rearrangement joins TRBV12-5 to TRBJ2-1, with 10 bases aligning to TRBD2. Trimming removed 1 base from V and 5 bases from J; junction bases left unmatched: 8. Germline lookup yields CDR1 LGHNT and CDR2 FRNRAP. The CDR3 has 17 amino acids.

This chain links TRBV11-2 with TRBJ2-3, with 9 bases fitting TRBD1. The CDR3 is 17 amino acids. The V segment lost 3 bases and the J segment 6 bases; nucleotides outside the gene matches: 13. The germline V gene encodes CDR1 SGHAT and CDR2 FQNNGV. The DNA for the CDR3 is TGTGCCAGCAGCTTTCGCACAGGGGGCGACCTCTCGGATACGCAGTATTTT. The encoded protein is CASSFRTGGDLSDTQYF.

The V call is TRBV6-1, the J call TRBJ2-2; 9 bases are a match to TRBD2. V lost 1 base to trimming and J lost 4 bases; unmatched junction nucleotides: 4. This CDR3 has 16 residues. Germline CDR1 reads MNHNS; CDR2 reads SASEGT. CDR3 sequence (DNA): TGTGCCAGCAGTGAAGGGCTAGCGGGGATCACCGGGGAGCTGTTTTTT. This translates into CASSEGLAGITGELFF.

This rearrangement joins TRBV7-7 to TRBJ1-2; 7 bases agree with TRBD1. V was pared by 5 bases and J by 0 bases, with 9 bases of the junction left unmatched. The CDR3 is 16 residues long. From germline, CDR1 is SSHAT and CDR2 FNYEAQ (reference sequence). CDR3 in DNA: TGTGCCAGCAGCCCATCTCCAGGGGGGACTAACTATGGCTACACCTTC. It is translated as CASSPSPGGTNYGYTF.

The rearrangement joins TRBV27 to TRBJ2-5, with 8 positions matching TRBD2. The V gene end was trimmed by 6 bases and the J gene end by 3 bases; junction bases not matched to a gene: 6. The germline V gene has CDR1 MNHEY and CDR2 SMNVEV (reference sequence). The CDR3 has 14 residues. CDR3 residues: CASRRAGREETQYF. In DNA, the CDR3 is TGTGCCAGCAGGAGGGCCGGGAGGGAAGAGACCCAGTACTTC.

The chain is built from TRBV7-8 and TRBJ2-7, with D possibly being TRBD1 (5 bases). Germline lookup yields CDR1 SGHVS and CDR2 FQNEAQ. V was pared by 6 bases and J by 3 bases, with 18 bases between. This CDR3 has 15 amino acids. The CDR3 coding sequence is TGTGCCAGCAGTATTGATAGGGGCGAAGGCTACGAGCAGTACTTC. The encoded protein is CASSIDRGEGYEQYF. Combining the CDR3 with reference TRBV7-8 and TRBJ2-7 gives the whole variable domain GAGVSQSPRYKVAKRGQDVALRCDPISGHVSLFWYQQALGQGPEFLTYFQNEAQLDKSGLPSDRFFAERPEGSVSTLKIQRTQQEDSAVYLCASSIDRGEGYEQYFGPGTRLTVT.

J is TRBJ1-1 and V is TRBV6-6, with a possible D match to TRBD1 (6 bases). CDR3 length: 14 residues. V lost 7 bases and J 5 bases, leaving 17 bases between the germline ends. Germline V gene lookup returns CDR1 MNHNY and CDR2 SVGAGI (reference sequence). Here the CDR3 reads CASTASQGMTEAFF. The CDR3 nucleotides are TGTGCCAGCACCGCCTCCCAGGGGATGACTGAAGCTTTCTTT.